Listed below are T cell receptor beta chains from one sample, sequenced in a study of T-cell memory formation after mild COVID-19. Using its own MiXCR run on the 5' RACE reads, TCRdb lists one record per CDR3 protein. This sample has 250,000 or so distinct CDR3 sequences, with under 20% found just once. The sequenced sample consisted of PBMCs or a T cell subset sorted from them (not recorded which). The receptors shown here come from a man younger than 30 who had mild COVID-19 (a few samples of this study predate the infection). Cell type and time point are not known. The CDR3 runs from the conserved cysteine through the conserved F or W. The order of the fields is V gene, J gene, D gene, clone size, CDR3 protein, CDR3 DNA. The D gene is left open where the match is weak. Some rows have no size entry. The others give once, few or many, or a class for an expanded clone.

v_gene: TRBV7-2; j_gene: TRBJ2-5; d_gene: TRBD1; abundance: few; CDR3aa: CASSYTGTEKTQYF; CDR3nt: TGTGCCAGCAGCTATACCGGGACAGAAAAGACCCAGTACTTC
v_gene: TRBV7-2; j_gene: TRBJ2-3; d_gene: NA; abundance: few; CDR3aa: CASSSRSADTQYF; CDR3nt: TGTGCCAGCAGCTCCCGAAGTGCAGATACGCAGTATTTT
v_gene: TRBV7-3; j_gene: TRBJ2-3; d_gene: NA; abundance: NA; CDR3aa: CASSLGPASDTQYF; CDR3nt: TGTGCCAGCAGCTTGGGGCCGGCATCAGATACGCAGTATTTT
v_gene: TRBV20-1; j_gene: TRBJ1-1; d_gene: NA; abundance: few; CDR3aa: CSASIMGVNTEAFF; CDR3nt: TGCAGTGCTAGCATCATGGGGGTGAACACTGAAGCTTTCTTT
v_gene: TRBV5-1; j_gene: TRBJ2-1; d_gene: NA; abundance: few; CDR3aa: CASSSTSHNEQFF; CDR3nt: TGCGCCAGCAGCTCCACTAGTCATAATGAGCAGTTCTTC
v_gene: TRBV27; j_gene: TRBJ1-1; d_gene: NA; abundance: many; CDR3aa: CASTLTSANTEAFF; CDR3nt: TGTGCCAGCACCCTGACGAGTGCGAACACTGAAGCTTTCTTT
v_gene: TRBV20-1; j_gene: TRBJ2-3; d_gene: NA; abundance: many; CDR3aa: CSARDGPRGADTQYF; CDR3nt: TGCAGTGCTAGAGATGGGCCCAGGGGGGCAGATACGCAGTATTTT
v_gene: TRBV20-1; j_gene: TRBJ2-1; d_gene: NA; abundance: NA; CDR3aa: CSAREDFPGGDGNEQFF; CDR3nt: TGCAGTGCTAGGGAGGACTTTCCCGGTGGGGATGGGAATGAGCAGTTCTTC
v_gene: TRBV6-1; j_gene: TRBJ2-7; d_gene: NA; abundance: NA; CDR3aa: CASTGMDKSYEQYF; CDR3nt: TGTGCCAGCACCGGGATGGACAAGAGTTACGAGCAGTACTTC
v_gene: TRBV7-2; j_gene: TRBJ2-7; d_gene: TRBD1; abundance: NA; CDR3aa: CASTGTGRYEQYF; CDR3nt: TGTGCCAGCACCGGGACAGGGCGCTACGAGCAGTACTTC
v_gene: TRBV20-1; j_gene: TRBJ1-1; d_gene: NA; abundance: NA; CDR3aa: CSANYAPEAFF; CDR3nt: TGCAGTGCTAATTACGCCCCTGAAGCTTTCTTT
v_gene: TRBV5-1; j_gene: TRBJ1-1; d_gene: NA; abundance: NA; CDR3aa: CASSLEGWQGNTEAFF; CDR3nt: TGCGCCAGCAGCTTGGAGGGTTGGCAGGGAAACACTGAAGCTTTCTTT
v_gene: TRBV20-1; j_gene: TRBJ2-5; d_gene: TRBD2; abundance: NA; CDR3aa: CSLTSGGKETQYF; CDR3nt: TGCAGTTTGACTAGCGGGGGGAAAGAGACCCAGTACTTC
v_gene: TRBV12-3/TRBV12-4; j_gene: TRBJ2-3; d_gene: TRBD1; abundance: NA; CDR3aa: CASSRTGGRTDTQYF; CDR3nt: TGTGCCAGCAGTCGTACAGGGGGCCGCACAGATACGCAGTATTTT
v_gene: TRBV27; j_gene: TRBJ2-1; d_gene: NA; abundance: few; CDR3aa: CASRIGPSYNEQFF; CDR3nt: TGTGCCAGCAGGATCGGTCCCTCCTACAATGAGCAGTTCTTC
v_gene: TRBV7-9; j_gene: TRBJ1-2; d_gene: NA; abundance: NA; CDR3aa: CASSPQSDAGYTF; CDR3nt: TGTGCCAGCAGCCCTCAGTCGGACGCTGGCTACACCTTC